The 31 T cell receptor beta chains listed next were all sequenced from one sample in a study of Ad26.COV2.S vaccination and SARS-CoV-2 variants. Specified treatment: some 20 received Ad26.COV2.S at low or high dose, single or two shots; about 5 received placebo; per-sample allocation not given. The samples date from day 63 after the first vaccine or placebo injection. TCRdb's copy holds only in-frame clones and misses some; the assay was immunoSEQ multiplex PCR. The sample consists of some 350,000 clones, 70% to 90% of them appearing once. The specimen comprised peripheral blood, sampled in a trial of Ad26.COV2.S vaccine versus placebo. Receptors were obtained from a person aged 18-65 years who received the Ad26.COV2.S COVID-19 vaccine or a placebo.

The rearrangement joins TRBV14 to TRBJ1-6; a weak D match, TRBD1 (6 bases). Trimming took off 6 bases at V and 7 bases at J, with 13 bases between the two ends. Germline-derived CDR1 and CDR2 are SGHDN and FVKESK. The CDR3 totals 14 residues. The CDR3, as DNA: TGTGCCAGCAGACTACAGGGCGTAAATTCACCCCTCCACTTT. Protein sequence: CASRLQGVNSPLHF.

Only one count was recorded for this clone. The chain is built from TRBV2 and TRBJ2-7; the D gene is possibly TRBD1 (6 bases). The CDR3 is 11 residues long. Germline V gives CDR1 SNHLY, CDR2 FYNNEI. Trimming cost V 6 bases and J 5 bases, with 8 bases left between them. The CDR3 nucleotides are TGTGCCAGCAGGACAGGAAACGAGCAGTACTTC. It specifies CASRTGNEQYF.

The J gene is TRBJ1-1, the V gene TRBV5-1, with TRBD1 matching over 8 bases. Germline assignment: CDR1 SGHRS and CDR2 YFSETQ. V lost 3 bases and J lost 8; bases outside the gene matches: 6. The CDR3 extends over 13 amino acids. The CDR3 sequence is CASSSDRGSEAFF. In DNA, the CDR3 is TGCGCCAGCAGCTCAGACAGGGGATCCGAAGCTTTCTTT. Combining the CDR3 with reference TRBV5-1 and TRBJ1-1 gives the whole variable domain KAGVTQTPRYLIKTRGQQVTLSCSPISGHRSVSWYQQTPGQGLQFLFEYFSETQRNKGNFPGRFSGRQFSNSRSEMNVSTLELGDSALYLCASSSDRGSEAFFGQGTRLTVV.

The CDR3 sequence: CASSEYGTSGAKDTQYF. Written as DNA, the CDR3 is TGCGCCAGCAGTGAGTACGGGACTAGCGGGGCAAAAGATACGCAGTATTTT. J is TRBJ2-3 and V is TRBV10-1; 13 bases are a match to TRBD2. Germline CDR1 WNHNN, CDR2 SYGVQD (reference sequence). J was trimmed by 5 bases and V by 1 base; bases with no gene match: 6. The CDR3 runs 17 residues.

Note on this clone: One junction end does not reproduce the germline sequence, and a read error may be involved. Here the CDR3 DNA reads TGTGCCAGCAGTGAAGATTCGGGACTAGTAAACTTC. Translated, it gives CASSEDSGLVNF. This rearrangement joins TRBV6-1 to TRBJ2-5; 8 bases align to TRBD2. From germline, CDR1 is MNHNS and CDR2 SASEGT. CDR3 length: 12 residues.

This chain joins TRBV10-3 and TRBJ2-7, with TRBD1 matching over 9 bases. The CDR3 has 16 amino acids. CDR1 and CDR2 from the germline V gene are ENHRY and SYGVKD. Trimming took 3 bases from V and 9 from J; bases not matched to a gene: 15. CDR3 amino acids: CAISESPGQGYVWQYF. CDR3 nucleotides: TGTGCCATCAGTGAATCTCCCGGACAGGGGTATGTGTGGCAGTACTTC.

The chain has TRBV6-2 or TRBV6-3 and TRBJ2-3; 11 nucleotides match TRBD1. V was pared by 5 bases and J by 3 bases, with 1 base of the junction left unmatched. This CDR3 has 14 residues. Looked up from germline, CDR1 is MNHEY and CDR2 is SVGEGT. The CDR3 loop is CASSGTGGTDTQYF. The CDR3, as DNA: TGTGCCAGCAGTGGGACAGGGGGGACAGATACGCAGTATTTT.

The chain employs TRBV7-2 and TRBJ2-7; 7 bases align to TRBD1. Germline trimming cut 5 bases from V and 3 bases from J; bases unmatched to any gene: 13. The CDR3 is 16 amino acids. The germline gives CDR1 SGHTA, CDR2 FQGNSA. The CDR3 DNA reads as TGTGCCAGCAGCCCATCTCGACAGGGCAGCTTCTACGAGCAGTACTTC. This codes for CASSPSRQGSFYEQYF.

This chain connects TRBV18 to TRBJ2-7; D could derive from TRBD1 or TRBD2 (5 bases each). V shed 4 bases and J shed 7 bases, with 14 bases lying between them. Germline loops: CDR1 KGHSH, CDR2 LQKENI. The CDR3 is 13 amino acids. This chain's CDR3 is CASSRGTEGEQYF. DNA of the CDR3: TGTGCCAGCTCACGTGGGACCGAGGGGGAGCAGTACTTC.

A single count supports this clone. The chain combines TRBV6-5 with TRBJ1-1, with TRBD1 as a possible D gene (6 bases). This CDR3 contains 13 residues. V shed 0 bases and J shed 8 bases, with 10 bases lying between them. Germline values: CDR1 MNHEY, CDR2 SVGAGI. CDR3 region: CASSYSGQLEAFF. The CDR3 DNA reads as TGTGCCAGCAGTTACTCAGGACAGCTCGAAGCTTTCTTT.

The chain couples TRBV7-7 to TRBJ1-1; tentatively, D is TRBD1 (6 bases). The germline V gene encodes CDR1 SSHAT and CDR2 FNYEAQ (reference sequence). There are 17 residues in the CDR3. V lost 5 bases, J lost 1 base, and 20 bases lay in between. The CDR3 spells CASSPYLSLQGNTEAFF. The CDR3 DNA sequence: TGTGCCAGCAGCCCTTACTTAAGCTTACAGGGGAACACTGAAGCTTTCTTT.

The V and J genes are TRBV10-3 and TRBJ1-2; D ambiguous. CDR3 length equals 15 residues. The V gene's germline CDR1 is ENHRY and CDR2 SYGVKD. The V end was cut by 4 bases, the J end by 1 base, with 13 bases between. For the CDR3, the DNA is TGTGCCATCAGTGGGGATAGACCTTTTAACTATGGCTACACCTTC. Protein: CAISGDRPFNYGYTF.

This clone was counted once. Here the CDR3 reads CAWSVQRTGVYEQYF. CDR3 nucleotide sequence: TGTGCCTGGAGTGTACAAAGGACAGGGGTTTACGAGCAGTACTTC. This chain links TRBV30 with TRBJ2-7; the match to TRBD1 covers 9 bases. The CDR3 consists of 15 residues. V lost 0 bases and J lost 4; bases outside the gene matches: 7. The germline CDR1 and CDR2 sequences are GTSNPN and SVGIG (reference sequence).

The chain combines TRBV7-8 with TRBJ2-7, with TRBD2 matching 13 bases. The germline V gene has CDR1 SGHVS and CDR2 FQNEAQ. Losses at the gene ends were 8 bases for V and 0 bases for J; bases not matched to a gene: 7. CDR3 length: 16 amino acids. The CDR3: CASRRTSGGSSYEQYF. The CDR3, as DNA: TGTGCCAGCCGCAGGACTAGCGGGGGAAGCTCCTACGAGCAGTACTTC.

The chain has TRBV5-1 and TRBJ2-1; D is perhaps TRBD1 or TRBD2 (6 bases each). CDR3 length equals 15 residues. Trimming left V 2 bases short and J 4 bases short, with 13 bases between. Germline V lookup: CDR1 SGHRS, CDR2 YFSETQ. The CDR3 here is CASSFGGRGYNEQFF. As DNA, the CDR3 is TGCGCCAGCAGCTTCGGGGGCCGGGGGTACAATGAGCAGTTCTTC.

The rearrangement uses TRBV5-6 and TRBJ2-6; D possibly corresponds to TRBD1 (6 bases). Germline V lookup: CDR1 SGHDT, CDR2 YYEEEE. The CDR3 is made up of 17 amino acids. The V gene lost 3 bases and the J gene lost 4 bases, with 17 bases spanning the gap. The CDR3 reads CASSYELGAEGANVLTF. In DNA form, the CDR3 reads TGTGCCAGCAGCTACGAGCTGGGGGCGGAAGGGGCCAACGTCCTGACTTTC.

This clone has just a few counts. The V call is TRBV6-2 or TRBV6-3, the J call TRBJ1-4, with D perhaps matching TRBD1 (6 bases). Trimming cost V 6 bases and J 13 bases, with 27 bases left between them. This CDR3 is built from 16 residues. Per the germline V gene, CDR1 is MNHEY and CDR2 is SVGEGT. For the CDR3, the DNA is TGTGCCAGCAGCCCTACCTACGGGACAACGGGGTATAGACTGTTTTTT. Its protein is CASSPTYGTTGYRLFF.

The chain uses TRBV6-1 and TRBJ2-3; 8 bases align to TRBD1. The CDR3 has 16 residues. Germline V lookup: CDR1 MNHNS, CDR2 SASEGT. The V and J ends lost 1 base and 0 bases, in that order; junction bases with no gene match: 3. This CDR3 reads CASSEGTGFSTDTQYF. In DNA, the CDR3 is TGTGCCAGCAGTGAAGGGACAGGGTTTAGCACAGATACGCAGTATTTT.

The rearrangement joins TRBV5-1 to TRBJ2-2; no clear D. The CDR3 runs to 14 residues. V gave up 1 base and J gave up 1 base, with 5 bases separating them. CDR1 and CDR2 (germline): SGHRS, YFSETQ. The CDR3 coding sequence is TGCGCCAGCAGCTTGCACAGGAACACCGGGGAGCTGTTTTTT. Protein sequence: CASSLHRNTGELFF. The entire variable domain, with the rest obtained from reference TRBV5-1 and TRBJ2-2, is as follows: KAGVTQTPRYLIKTRGQQVTLSCSPISGHRSVSWYQQTPGQGLQFLFEYFSETQRNKGNFPGRFSGRQFSNSRSEMNVSTLELGDSALYLCASSLHRNTGELFFGEGSRLTVL.

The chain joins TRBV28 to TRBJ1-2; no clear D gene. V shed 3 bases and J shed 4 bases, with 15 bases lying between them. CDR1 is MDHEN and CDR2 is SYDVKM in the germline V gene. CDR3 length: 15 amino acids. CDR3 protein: CASSLGGPRIYGYTF. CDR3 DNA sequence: TGTGCCAGCAGTTTGGGCGGCCCCAGGATCTATGGCTACACCTTC.

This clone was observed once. Written as DNA, the CDR3 is TGTGCCAGCTCACCCACGAGCGGGGACGAGACCCAGTACTTC. Its translation: CASSPTSGDETQYF. The chain joins TRBV18 to TRBJ2-5; 7 positions match TRBD2. The length of the CDR3 is 14 residues. J lost 5 bases, V lost 3 bases, and 6 bases had no gene match. Germline loops: CDR1 KGHSH, CDR2 LQKENI.

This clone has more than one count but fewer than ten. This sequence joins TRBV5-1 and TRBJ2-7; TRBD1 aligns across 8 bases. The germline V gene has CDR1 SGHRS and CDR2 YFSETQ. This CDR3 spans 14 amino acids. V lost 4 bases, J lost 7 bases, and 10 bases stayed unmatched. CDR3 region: CASSLEGQGREQYF. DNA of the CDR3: TGCGCCAGCAGCCTCGAAGGACAGGGCCGAGAGCAGTACTTC.

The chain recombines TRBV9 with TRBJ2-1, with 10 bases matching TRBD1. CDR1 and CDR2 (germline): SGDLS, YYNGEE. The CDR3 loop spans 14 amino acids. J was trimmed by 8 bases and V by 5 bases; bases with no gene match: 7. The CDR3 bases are TGTGCCAGCAGTGAGGCGGGACAGGGGTATGAGCAGTTCTTC. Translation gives CASSEAGQGYEQFF.

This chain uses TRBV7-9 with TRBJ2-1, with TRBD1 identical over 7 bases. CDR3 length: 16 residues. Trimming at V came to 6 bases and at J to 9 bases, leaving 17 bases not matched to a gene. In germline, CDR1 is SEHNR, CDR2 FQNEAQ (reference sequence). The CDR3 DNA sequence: TGTGCCAGCAGGTTCGAGGGCAGGGGGAAATTTGGTGAGCAGTTCTTC. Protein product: CASRFEGRGKFGEQFF.

The CDR3 sequence is CASSPRGLTDNSPLHF. The CDR3 DNA is TGTGCCAGTAGTCCCAGGGGGCTTACTGACAATTCACCCCTCCACTTT. V and J are TRBV19 and TRBJ1-6, with TRBD1 matching 8 bases. V shed 5 bases and J 7 bases; nucleotides not matched to a gene: 10. Germline V gene data show CDR1 as LNHDA and CDR2 as SQIVND (reference sequence). The CDR3 totals 16 residues.

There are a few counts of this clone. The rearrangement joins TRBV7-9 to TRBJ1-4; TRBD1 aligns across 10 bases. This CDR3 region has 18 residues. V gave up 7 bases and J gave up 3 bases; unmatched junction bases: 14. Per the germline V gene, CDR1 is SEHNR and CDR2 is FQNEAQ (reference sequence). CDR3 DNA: TGTGCCAGCACCATCCCGACAAGGGGACAGGGGTCTAATGAAAAACTGTTTTTT. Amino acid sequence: CASTIPTRGQGSNEKLFF. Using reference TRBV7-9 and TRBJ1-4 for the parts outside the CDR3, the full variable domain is DTGVSQNPRHKITKRGQNVTFRCDPISEHNRLYWYRQTLGQGPEFLTYFQNEAQLEKSRLLSDRFSAERPKGSFSTLEIQRTEQGDSAMYLCASTIPTRGQGSNEKLFFGSGTQLSVL.

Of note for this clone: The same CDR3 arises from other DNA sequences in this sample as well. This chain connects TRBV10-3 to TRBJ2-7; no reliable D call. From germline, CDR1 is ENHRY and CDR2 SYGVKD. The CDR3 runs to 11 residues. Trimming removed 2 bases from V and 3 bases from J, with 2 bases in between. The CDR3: CAISELYEQYF. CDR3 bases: TGTGCCATCAGTGAGCTCTACGAGCAGTACTTC.

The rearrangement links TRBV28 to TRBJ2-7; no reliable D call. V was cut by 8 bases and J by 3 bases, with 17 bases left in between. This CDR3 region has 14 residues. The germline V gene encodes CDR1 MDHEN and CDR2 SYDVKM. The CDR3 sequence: CASVARGKGYEQYF. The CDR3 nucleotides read TGTGCCAGCGTTGCGAGAGGAAAAGGCTACGAGCAGTACTTC.

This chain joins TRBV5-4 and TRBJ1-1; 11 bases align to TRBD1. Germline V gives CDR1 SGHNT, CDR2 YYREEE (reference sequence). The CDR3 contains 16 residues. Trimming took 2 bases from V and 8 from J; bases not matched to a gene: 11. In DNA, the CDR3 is TGTGCCAGCAGCTTTTGGGACAGGGGGGGTAGAAGAGAAGCTTTCTTT. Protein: CASSFWDRGGRREAFF. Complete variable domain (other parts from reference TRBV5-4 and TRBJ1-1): ETGVTQSPTHLIKTRGQQVTLRCSSQSGHNTVSWYQQALGQGPQFIFQYYREEENGRGNFPPRFSGLQFPNYSSELNVNALELDDSALYLCASSFWDRGGRREAFFGQGTRLTVV.

Here the CDR3 reads CSVADEGYTF. In DNA form, the CDR3 reads TGCAGTGTAGCCGATGAAGGCTACACCTTC. The chain combines TRBV20-1 with TRBJ1-2; no clear D gene. The CDR3 is 10 amino acids. Trimming pared 7 bases from V and 8 bases from J, leaving 11 bases between. The germline gives CDR1 DFQATT, CDR2 SNEGSKA (reference sequence).

The CDR3 loop is CASSSWAVETQYF. CDR3 sequence (DNA): TGTGCCAGCAGCTCGTGGGCCGTTGAGACCCAGTACTTC. This chain joins TRBV6-5 and TRBJ2-5; no firm D call. From germline, CDR1 is MNHEY and CDR2 SVGAGI. The ends were cut back, 6 bases at V and 5 bases at J, with 13 bases in the middle. The CDR3 totals 13 residues.